This T cell receptor beta chain appears in the sequencing data of a study of response to subunit inactivated influenza vaccine. From the RT-PCR reads, TCRdb called clonotypes with MiXCR, one entry per CDR3 protein. This sample has some 540,000 distinct CDR3 sequences, with around 25% found just once. Germline V gene data show CDR1 as SGHDN and CDR2 as FVKESK. V was clipped by 4 bases and J by 2 bases; unmatched bases: 6. The CDR3 is 15 residues long. This sample also appeared in a second study, on T cells expressing NK-cell markers. This second study notes: 5'RACE template switching with UMIs generated TCR beta cDNA. The authors derived TCR beta repertoires from sorted CD3+CD56+NKG2C+, CD3+CD56+NKG2C- and CD3+CD56-NKG2C+ T cells.

J is TRBJ2-7 and V is TRBV14, with TRBD1 identical over 9 bases. This receptor was obtained from a man aged 45-60 years who received an inactivated influenza vaccine. This sample comprised CD4+ T cells sorted from PBMCs, obtained 11 to 12 days after vaccination. This CDR3 is CASSREGQGPYEQYF. The CDR3 DNA reads as TGTGCCAGCAGCCGAGAGGGACAGGGACCCTACGAGCAGTACTTC.